This passage covers 12 T cell receptor beta chains from one sample sequenced in a study of blood T cells in healthy people across ages. Primers used in a second PCR of roughly 7 to 12 cycles were a sample-barcoded 5' primer and a J-beta primer mix. Via MiXCR, TCRdb re-called the 5' RACE reads, giving one row per CDR3 protein. Here the sample spans about 1.5 million distinct CDR3 sequences, approximately 43% being singletons. The source material was blood. Every receptor here comes from a woman between 18 and 29 years old in good health.

This clonotype was observed a handful of times. This chain connects TRBV27 to TRBJ2-7; TRBD2 matches at 11 bases. This CDR3 is 15 amino acids long. The trim removed 10 bases at V and 0 bases at J, leaving 8 bases unmatched. From germline, CDR1 is MNHEY and CDR2 SMNVEV (reference sequence). The CDR3 sequence is CATQSGLADSYEQYF. The DNA for the CDR3 is TGTGCCACCCAATCGGGACTAGCGGACTCCTACGAGCAGTACTTC.

This clonotype was found a few times. V usage is TRBV20-1 and J usage is TRBJ1-1, with D unclear. CDR1 and CDR2 from the germline V gene are DFQATT and SNEGSKA (reference sequence). V was shortened by 1 base and J by 0 bases, with 18 bases between the two germline ends. CDR3 size: 17 residues. The CDR3 protein is CSARARQKVLMNTEAFF. In DNA form, the CDR3 reads TGCAGTGCTAGAGCTCGGCAGAAAGTCCTGATGAACACTGAAGCTTTCTTT.

The rearrangement joins TRBV10-2 to TRBJ2-3; TRBD2 might be the D (6 bases). Germline V CDR1 and CDR2: WSHSY, SAAADI. Trimming shortened V by 4 bases and J by 5 bases, and 13 bases separated the two germline ends. The CDR3 runs to 14 residues. This chain's CDR3 is CASSVGSGGDTQYF. The CDR3 DNA reads as TGCGCCAGCAGTGTCGGGAGTGGGGGAGATACGCAGTATTTT.

V and J are TRBV20-1 and TRBJ2-1; 9 bases map to TRBD2. Losses at the gene ends were 6 bases for V and 5 bases for J; bases not matched to a gene: 11. The germline gives CDR1 DFQATT, CDR2 SNEGSKA (reference sequence). CDR3 length: 15 residues. The CDR3 region is CSANSGLASDNEQFF. The CDR3 DNA sequence: TGCAGTGCAAACTCGGGACTAGCCTCTGACAATGAGCAGTTCTTC.

The rearrangement uses TRBV20-1 and TRBJ2-1; D could derive from TRBD1 or TRBD2 (5 bases each). This CDR3 is 14 amino acids long. The V gene lost 6 bases and the J gene lost 7 bases, with 19 bases spanning the gap. Germline CDR1 and CDR2: DFQATT and SNEGSKA (reference sequence). Here the CDR3 reads CSARVARGKNEQFF. In nucleotides, the CDR3 is TGCAGTGCCAGGGTAGCGAGAGGTAAAAATGAGCAGTTCTTC.

The chain links TRBV10-3 to TRBJ1-2; TRBD1 might be the D (6 bases). Trimming took 10 bases from V and 6 from J, leaving 12 bases between them. This CDR3 is 11 amino acids long. From germline, CDR1 is ENHRY and CDR2 SYGVKD. The CDR3 here is CATEGVDGYTF. Here the CDR3 DNA reads TGTGCCACCGAGGGGGTGGATGGCTACACCTTC.

Only a few counts were recorded for this clonotype. V is TRBV12-3 or TRBV12-4 and J is TRBJ1-6, with a weak D call TRBD1 (5 bases). The CDR3 extends over 14 amino acids. Trimming took 6 bases from V and 9 from J, leaving 15 bases between them. This CDR3 is CASSLPGLGSPLHF. The CDR3 region has the DNA TGTGCCAGCAGCCTCCCAGGGTTAGGTTCACCCCTCCACTTT.

V is TRBV4-1 and J is TRBJ1-4; no clear D. This CDR3 spans 14 amino acids. CDR1 is MGHRA, CDR2 YSYEKL, per germline. The V end was cut by 3 bases, the J end by 12 bases, with 17 bases between. The CDR3 sequence: CASSHGPRGVELFF. The CDR3 nucleotides are TGCGCCAGCAGCCATGGCCCCCGCGGGGTGGAACTGTTTTTT.

CDR3 sequence: CSASFVTGYTF. The CDR3 nucleotides are TGCAGTGCTAGTTTCGTTACCGGCTACACCTTC. V is TRBV20-1 and J is TRBJ1-2; D uncertain. Germline V CDR1 and CDR2: DFQATT, SNEGSKA (reference sequence). This CDR3 comprises 11 residues. Trimming left V 3 bases short and J 8 bases short, with 10 bases between.

There are a few counts of this clonotype. This sequence joins TRBV27 and TRBJ2-6, with D possibly being TRBD1 or TRBD2 (7 bases each). This CDR3 is built from 18 residues. V gave up 3 bases and J gave up 1 base, with 16 bases separating them. Germline V lookup: CDR1 MNHEY, CDR2 SMNVEV (reference sequence). The chain's CDR3 is CASSFKTGRASGANVLTF. The CDR3 nucleotides are TGTGCCAGCAGTTTCAAGACAGGGAGGGCGTCTGGGGCCAACGTCCTGACTTTC.

V usage is TRBV5-1 and J usage is TRBJ2-1, with 8 positions matching TRBD2. There are 16 residues in the CDR3. The ends lost 5 bases at V and 7 bases at J; junction bases unmatched: 14. Per germline, CDR1 SGHRS and CDR2 YFSETQ. In DNA form, the CDR3 reads TGCGCCAGCAGTTGGCAGGTAGCGGGGTGGGTAAATGAGCAGTTCTTC. Translating it yields CASSWQVAGWVNEQFF.

About this clonotype: A read error is likely, as this CDR3 ends without the conserved phenylalanine or tryptophan. DNA of the CDR3: TGTGCCAGCAGTTTGACTAGCGTTGATGAGCAGTTCTTA. Protein sequence: CASSLTSVDEQFL. The chain joins TRBV12-3 or TRBV12-4 to TRBJ2-1; TRBD2 matches at 8 bases. The CDR3 totals 13 residues. Trimming at V came to 3 bases and at J to 8 bases, leaving 3 bases not matched to a gene.